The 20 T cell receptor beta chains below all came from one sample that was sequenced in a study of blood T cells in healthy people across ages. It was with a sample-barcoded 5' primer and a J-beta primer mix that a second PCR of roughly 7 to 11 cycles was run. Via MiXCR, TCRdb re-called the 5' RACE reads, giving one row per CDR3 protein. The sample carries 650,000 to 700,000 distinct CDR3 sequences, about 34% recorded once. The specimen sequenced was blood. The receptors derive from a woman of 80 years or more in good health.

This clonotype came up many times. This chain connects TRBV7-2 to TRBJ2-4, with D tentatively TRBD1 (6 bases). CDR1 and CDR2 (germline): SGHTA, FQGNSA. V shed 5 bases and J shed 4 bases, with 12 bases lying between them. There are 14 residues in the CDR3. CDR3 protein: CASSQTTGKNIQYF. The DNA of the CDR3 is TGTGCCAGCAGCCAGACAACAGGGAAAAACATTCAGTACTTC. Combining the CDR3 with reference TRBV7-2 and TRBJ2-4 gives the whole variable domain GAGVSQSPSNKVTEKGKDVELRCDPISGHTALYWYRQSLGQGLEFLIYFQGNSAPDKSGLPSDRFSAERTGGSVSTLTIQRTQQEDSAVYLCASSQTTGKNIQYFGAGTRLSVL.

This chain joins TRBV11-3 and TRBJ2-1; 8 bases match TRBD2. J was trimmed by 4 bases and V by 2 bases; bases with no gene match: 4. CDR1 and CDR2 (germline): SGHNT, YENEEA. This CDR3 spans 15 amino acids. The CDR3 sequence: CASSLYSSGYNEQFF. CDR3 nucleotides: TGTGCCAGCAGCTTATACTCTAGCGGGTACAATGAGCAGTTCTTC.

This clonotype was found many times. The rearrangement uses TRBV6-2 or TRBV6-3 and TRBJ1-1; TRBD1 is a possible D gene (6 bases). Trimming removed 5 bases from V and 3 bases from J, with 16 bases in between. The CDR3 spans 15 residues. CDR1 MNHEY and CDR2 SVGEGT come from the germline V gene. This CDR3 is CASSAQGKGYTEAFF. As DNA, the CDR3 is TGTGCCAGCAGTGCTCAGGGGAAGGGGTACACTGAAGCTTTCTTT.

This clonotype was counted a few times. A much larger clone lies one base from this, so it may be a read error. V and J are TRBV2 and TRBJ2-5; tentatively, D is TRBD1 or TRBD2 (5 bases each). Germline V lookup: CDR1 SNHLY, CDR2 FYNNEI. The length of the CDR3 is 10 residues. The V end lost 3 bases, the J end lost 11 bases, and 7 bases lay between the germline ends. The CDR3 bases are TGTGCCAGCAGTGAGGGGGAGCAGTACTTC. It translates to CASSEGEQYF. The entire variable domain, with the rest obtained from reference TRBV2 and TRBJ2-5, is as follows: EPEVTQTPSHQVTQMGQEVILRCVPISNHLYFYWYRQILGQKVEFLVSFYNNEISEKSEIFDDQFSVERPDGSNFTLKIRSTKLEDSAMYFCASSEGEQYFGPGTRLLVL.

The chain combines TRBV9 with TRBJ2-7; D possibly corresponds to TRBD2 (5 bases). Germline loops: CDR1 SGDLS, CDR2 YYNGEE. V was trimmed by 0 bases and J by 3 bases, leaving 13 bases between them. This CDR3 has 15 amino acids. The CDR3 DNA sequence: TGTGCCAGCAGCGTAGGGGTCGGGGTGAACTACGAGCAGTACTTC. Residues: CASSVGVGVNYEQYF.

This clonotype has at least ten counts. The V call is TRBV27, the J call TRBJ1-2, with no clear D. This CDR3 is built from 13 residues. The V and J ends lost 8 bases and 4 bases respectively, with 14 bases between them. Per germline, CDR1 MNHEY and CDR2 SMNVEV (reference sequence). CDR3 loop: CASGPRAIYGYTF. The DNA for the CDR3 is TGTGCCAGCGGCCCCCGGGCTATCTATGGCTACACCTTC.

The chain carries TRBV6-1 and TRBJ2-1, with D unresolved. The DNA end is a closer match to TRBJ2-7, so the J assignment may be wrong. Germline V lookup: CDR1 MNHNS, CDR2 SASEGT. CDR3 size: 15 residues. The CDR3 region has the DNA TGTGCCGGCACCCTACAACTGAGCTCCTACAATGAGCAGTACTTC. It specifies CAGTLQLSSYNEQYF.

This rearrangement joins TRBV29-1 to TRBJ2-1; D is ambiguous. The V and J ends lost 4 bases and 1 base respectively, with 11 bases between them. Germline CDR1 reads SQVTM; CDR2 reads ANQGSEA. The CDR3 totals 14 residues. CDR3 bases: TGCAGCGTTGGGAAGGCTTCTTCCTACAATGAGCAGTTCTTC. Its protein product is CSVGKASSYNEQFF.

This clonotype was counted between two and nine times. The CDR3 here is CASSPTGGAYNEQYF. The CDR3 DNA reads as TGTGCCAGCAGTCCCACGGGGGGGGCGTACAATGAGCAGTACTTC. The chain couples TRBV2 to TRBJ2-7; 8 positions agree with TRBD2. The J segment lost 7 bases and the V segment lost 5 bases, leaving 13 bases of the junction unmatched. Germline V gene sequence: CDR1 SNHLY, CDR2 FYNNEI. The CDR3 is made up of 15 amino acids.

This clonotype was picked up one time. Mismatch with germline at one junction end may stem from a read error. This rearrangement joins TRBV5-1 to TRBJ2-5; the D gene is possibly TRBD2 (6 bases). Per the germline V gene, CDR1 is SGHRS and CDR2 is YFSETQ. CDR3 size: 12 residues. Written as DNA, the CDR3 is TGCGTCAGCAGCTTAGGGAGGGAGACCCAGTACTTC. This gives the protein CVSSLGRETQYF. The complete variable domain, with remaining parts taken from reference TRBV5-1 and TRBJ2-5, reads KAGVTQTPRYLIKTRGQQVTLSCSPISGHRSVSWYQQTPGQGLQFLFEYFSETQRNKGNFPGRFSGRQFSNSRSEMNVSTLELGDSALYLCVSSLGRETQYFGPGTRLLVL.

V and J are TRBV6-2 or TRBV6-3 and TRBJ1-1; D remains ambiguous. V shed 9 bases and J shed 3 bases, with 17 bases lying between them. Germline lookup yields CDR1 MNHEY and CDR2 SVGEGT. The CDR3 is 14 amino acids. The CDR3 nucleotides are TGTGCCAGTTCCCGAGAAGGGAAGGACACTGAAGCTTTCTTT. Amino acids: CASSREGKDTEAFF.

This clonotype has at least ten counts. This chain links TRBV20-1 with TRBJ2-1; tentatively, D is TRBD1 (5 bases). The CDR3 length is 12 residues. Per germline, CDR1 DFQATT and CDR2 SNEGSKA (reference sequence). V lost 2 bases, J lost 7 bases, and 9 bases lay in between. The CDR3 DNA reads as TGCAGTGCTAGACAGGGAAAGAATGAGCAGTTCTTC. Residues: CSARQGKNEQFF.

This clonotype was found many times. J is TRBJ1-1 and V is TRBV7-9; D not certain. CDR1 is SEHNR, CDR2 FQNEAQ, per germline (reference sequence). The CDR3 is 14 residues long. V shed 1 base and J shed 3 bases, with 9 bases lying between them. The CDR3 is CASSLEGLHTEAFF. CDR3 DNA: TGTGCCAGCAGCTTAGAAGGGTTACACACTGAAGCTTTCTTT.

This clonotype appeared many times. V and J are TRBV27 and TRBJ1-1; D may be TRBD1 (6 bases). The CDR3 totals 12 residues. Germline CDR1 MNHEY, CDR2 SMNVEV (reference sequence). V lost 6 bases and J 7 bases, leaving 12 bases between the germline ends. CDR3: CASSGDTREAFF. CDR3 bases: TGTGCCAGCAGCGGGGACACCCGTGAAGCTTTCTTT.

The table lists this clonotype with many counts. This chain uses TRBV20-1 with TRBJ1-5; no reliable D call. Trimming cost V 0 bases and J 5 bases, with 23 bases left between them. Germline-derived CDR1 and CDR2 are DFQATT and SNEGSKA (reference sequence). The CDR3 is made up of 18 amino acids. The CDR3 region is CSARDSGRGPGSHQPQHF. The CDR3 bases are TGCAGTGCTAGAGATTCGGGGAGAGGCCCCGGCAGCCATCAGCCCCAGCATTTT.

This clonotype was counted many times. As DNA, the CDR3 is TGTGCCAGCAGCCAATTAGCGGGGGCCTACAATGAGCAGTTCTTC. It is translated as CASSQLAGAYNEQFF. V and J are TRBV4-2 and TRBJ2-1, with TRBD2 matching 9 bases. There are 15 residues in the CDR3. CDR1 is LGHNA, CDR2 YNFKEQ, per germline. The V gene end was trimmed by 2 bases and the J gene end by 2 bases; junction bases not matched to a gene: 1.

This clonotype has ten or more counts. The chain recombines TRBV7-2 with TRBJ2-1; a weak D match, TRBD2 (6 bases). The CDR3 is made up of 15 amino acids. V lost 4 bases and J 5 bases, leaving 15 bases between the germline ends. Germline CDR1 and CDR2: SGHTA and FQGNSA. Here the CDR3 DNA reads TGTGCCAGCAGCTCTCGGGGACTGGCCGACAATGAGCAGTTCTTC. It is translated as CASSSRGLADNEQFF.

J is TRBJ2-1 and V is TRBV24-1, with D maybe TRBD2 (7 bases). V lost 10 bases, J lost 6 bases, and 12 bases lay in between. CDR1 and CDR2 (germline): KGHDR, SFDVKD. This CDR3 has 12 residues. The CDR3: CATGGGPNEQFF. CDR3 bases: TGTGCCACTGGGGGGGGCCCCAATGAGCAGTTCTTC.

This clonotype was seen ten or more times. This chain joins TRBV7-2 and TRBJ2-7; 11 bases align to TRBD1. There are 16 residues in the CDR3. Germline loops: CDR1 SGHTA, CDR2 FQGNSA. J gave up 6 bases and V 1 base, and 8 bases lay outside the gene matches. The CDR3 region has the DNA TGTGCCAGCAGCTTAGGCCCCGGGACAGGGGGACCCGAGCAGTACTTC. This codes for CASSLGPGTGGPEQYF.

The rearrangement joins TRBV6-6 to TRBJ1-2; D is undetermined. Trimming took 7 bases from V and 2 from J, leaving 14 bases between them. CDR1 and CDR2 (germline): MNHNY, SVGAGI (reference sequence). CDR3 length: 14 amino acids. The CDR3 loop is CASIAAASNYGYTF. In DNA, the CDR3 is TGTGCCAGCATAGCGGCAGCGTCGAACTATGGCTACACCTTC.